This T cell receptor beta chain was sequenced for a study of early T cells in non-severe SARS-CoV-2 infection. General study results and limits: VDJdb matching favored anti-spike CD8 responses, missing private and CD4 specificities.

The CDR3 has 13 amino acids. Germline V lookup: CDR1 DFQATT, CDR2 SNEGSKA (reference sequence). V lost 5 bases and J lost 0, with 10 bases in between. This clonotype was counted a few times. Its cognate antigen is unknown. Each single cDNA molecule received a unique molecular identifier. TCRdb redid the calling of the 5' RACE reads with MiXCR, one entry per CDR3 protein. In the table there are 65,000 to 90,000 distinct CDR3 sequences, around 10% of which are singletons. V usage is TRBV20-1 and J usage is TRBJ1-1, with a possible D match to TRBD1 (5 bases). This clonotype was sampled from an adult who was a healthcare worker with PCR-confirmed SARS-CoV-2 infection or an uninfected control (not recorded which). Sequencing input: whole blood. CDR3 in amino acids: CSAWGRMNTEAFF. The CDR3 nucleotides read TGCAGTGCTTGGGGACGGATGAACACTGAAGCTTTCTTT.